This TCR beta chain appears in the sequencing data of a study of blood T cell repertoires in COVID-19. V lost 6 bases to trimming and J lost 4 bases; unmatched junction nucleotides: 8. The CDR3 loop spans 15 amino acids. CDR1 and CDR2 from the germline V gene are MNHNY and SVGAGI (reference sequence). Measured with immunoSEQ multiplex PCR; TCRdb has only the in-frame clones, and not every one. The table includes 150,000 to 200,000 clones, about 91% detected once. Adults between roughly 18 and 100 years of age took part from under 30 US areas. Each participant's cohort was designated according to participant-reported clinical history.

The source of this sequence is a woman in her forties with acute COVID-19. V usage is TRBV6-6 and J usage is TRBJ2-1; the match to TRBD2 covers 8 bases. The specimen was PBMCs or T cells enriched from blood (not recorded which). CDR3 region: CASSSSGSQYNEQFF. The CDR3 coding sequence is TGTGCCAGCAGCAGCAGCGGGAGCCAATACAATGAGCAGTTCTTC.